The entry below gives a single T cell receptor (beta chain) sequence along with its context. This record belongs to a study of T cell changes during pregnancy in multiple sclerosis. The protocol was immunoSEQ multiplex PCR, while the TCRdb copy is restricted to in-frame clones and leaves out a portion. The repertoire holds roughly 86,000 clones, roughly 92% seen once, with around 2.5% in the top ten. CDR3 length: 13 residues. Germline assignment: CDR1 MGHDK and CDR2 SYGVNS. Trimming took 4 bases from V and 6 from J; bases not matched to a gene: 3. This TCR derives from a female donor with multiple sclerosis, enrolled in a pregnancy study. Material: peripheral blood, obtained in the first trimester of pregnancy. The chain is built from TRBV25-1 and TRBJ2-3; 8 bases fit TRBD1. For the CDR3, the DNA is TGTGCCAGCAGTGGACGACAGGGGGATACGCAGTATTTT. Translation gives CASSGRQGDTQYF.